Below, one T cell receptor beta chain is given with its context. This CDR3 has 13 residues. Germline V lookup: CDR1 SGHDT, CDR2 YYEEEE. This sample was included in a study of T cell changes during pregnancy in multiple sclerosis. TCRdb's table, derived via immunoSEQ multiplex PCR, lists solely in-frame clones and lacks some. The sample holds some 30,000 clones, 87% seen once. Sequenced here: CD8+ T cells from peripheral blood mononuclear cells, sampled before pregnancy. The chain couples TRBV5-6 to TRBJ2-5; perhaps TRBD2 as D (5 bases). Near its end, the DNA agrees better with TRBJ2-7, so the J call may be wrong. The sequence was collected from a female donor with multiple sclerosis, enrolled in a pregnancy study. Here the CDR3 reads CASSLGEGHEQYF. In nucleotides, the CDR3 is TGTGCCAGCAGCTTAGGAGAGGGCCACGAGCAGTACTTC.